This T cell receptor (beta chain) comes out of a study of technical replicates of blood from a handful of donors (dated by TCRdb to about 2017). Library prep was done by the immunoSEQ multiplex PCR assay. TCRdb obtained this table from immuneACCESS and retained in-frame rearrangements with V and J assigned. These tables miss some clones; where compared with another copy, unresolved V genes account for less than half of the shortfall, and the remainder is unexplained. Counted in this sample were approximately 59,000 clones; about 86% of them appeared once. More than 5% of the sample is in the top ten clones. The V end loses 4 bases and the J end loses 2 bases, and a stretch of 14 bases separates them. Including the terminal cysteine and phenylalanine, the CDR3 comprises 15 residues. Only the CDR3 DNA is retained, 45 bases long and in frame from the first base. According to the germline V gene (reference sequence), CDR1 reads MNHEY and CDR2 reads SMNVEV.

Regarding this clone: It lacks a known antigen. No base-level quality is on record; no much larger clone is a single base apart.

The sequencing sample was made of PBMCs. In this chain, TRBV27 is recombined with TRBJ1-1; TRBD1 is possibly the D segment (6 matching bases). The receptor was derived from a human donor in good health. Some clones in this sample may be carry-over from other donors' samples. Here the CDR3 is given as CASSSTGLGNTEAFF. The DNA is as follows: TGTGCCAGCAGTTCCACAGGGTTGGGAAACACTGAAGCTTTCTTT.